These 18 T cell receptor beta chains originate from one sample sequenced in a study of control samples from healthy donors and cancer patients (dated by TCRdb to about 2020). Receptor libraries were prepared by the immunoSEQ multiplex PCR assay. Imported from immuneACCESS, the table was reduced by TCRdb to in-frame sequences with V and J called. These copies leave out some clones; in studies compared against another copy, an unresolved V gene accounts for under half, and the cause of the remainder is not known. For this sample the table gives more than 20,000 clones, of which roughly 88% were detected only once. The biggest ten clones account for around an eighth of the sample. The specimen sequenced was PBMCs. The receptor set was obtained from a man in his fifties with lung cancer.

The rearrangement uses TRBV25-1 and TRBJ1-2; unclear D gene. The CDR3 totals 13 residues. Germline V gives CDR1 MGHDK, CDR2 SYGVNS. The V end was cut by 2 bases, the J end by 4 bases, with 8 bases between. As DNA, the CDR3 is TGTGCCAGCAGTGAAGTTGGATTCTATGGCTACACCTTC. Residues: CASSEVGFYGYTF.

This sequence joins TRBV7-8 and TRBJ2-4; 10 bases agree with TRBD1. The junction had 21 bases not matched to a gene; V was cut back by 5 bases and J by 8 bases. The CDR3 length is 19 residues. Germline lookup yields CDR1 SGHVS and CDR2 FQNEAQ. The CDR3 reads CASSLAALSGTGVSYIQYF. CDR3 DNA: TGTGCCAGCAGCCTCGCTGCCTTGTCCGGGACAGGGGTTTCTTACATTCAGTACTTC.

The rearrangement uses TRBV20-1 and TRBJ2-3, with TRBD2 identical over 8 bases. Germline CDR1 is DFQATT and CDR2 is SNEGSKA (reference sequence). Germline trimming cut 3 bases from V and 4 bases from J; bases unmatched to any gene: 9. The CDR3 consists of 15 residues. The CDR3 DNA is TGCAGTGCTAGTCAATCGGGGGGGTGGGCAGATACGCAGTATTTT. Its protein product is CSASQSGGWADTQYF.

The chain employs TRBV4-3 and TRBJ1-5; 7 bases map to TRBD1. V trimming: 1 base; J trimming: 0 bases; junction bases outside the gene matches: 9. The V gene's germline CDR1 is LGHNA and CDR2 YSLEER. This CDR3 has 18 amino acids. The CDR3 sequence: CASSQVDRENLSNQPQHF. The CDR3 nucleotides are TGCGCCAGCAGCCAAGTTGACAGGGAAAACCTTAGCAATCAGCCCCAGCATTTT.

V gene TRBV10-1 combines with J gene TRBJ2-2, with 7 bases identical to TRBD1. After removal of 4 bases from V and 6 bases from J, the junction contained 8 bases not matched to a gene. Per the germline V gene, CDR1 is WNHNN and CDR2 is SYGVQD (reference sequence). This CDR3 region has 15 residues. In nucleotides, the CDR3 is TGCGCCAGCAGTGCCCAACCGCAGGGGGCCGGGGAGCTGTTTTTT. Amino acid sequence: CASSAQPQGAGELFF.

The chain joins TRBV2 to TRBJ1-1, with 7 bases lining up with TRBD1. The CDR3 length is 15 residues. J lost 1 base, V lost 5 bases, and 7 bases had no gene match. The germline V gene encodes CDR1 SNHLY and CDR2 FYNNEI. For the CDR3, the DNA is TGTGCCAGCAGTCCTCGACAGGGAAGGAACACTGAAGCTTTCTTT. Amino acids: CASSPRQGRNTEAFF.

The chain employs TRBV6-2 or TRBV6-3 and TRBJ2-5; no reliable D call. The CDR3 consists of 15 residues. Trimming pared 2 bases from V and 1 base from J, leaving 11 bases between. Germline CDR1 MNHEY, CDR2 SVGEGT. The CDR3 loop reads CASSYDDLIQETQYF. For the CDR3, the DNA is TGTGCCAGCAGTTACGACGACCTAATCCAAGAGACCCAGTACTTC.

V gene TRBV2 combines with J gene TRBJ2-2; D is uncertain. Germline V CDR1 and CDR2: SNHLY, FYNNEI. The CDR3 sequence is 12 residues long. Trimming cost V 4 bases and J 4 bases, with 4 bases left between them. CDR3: CASSALTGELFF. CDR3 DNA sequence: TGTGCCAGCAGTGCCCTCACCGGGGAGCTGTTTTTT.

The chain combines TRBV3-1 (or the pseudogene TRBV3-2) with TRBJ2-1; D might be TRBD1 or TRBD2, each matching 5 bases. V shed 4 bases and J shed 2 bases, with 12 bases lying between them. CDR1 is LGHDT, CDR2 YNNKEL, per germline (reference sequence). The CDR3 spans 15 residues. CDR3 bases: TGTGCCAGCAGCCCTCGCGTGGGGGCCTACAATGAGCAGTTCTTC. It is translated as CASSPRVGAYNEQFF.

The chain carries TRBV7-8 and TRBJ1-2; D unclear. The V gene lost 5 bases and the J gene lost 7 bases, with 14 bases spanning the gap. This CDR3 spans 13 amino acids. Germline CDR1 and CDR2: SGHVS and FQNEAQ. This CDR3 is CASSPPGGSGYTF. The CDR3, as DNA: TGTGCCAGCAGCCCCCCGGGAGGCTCTGGCTACACCTTC.

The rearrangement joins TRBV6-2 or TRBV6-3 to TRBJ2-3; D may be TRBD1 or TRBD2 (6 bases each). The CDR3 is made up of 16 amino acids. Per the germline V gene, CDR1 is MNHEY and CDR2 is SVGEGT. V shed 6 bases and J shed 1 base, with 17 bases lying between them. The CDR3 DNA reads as TGTGCCAGCAGCCCCGCACGGGGGCGCGGCACAGATACGCAGTATTTT. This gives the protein CASSPARGRGTDTQYF.

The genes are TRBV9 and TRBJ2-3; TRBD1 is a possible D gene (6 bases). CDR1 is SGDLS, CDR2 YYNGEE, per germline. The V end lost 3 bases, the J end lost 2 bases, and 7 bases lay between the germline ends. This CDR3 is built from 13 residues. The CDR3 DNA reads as TGTGCCAGCAGCGACAGGGCCACAGATACGCAGTATTTT. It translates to CASSDRATDTQYF.

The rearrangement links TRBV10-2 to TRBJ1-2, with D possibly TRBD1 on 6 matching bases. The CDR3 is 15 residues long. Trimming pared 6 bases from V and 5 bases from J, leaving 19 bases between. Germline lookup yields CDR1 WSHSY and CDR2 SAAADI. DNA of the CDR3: TGCGCCAGCAGCTTAACTAGAGAAGGGGGTTATGGCTACACCTTC. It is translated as CASSLTREGGYGYTF.

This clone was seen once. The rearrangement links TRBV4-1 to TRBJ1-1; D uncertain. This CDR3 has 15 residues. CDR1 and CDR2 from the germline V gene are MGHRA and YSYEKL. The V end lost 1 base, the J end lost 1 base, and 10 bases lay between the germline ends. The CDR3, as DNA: TGCGCCAGCAGCCAAGTATCGGGCCAGAACACTGAAGCTTTCTTT. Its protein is CASSQVSGQNTEAFF.

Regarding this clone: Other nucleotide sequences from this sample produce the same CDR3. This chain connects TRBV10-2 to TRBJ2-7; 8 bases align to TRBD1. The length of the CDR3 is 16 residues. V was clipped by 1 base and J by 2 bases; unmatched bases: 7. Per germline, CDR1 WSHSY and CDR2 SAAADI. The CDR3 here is CASSEFPGQDTYEQYF. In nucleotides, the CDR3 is TGCGCCAGCAGTGAGTTTCCGGGACAGGATACCTACGAGCAGTACTTC.

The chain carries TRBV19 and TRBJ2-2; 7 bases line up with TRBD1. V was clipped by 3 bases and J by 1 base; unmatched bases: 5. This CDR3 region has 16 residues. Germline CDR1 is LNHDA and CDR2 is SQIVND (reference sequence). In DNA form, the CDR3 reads TGTGCCAGTAGTATCACCCGACAGGGGAACACCGGGGAGCTGTTTTTT. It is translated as CASSITRQGNTGELFF.

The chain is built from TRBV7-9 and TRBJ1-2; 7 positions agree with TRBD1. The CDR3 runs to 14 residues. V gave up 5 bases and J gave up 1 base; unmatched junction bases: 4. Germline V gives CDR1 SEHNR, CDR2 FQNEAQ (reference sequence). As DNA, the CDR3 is TGTGCCAGCAGCCCCGGGACAGTTAACTATGGCTACACCTTC. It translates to CASSPGTVNYGYTF.

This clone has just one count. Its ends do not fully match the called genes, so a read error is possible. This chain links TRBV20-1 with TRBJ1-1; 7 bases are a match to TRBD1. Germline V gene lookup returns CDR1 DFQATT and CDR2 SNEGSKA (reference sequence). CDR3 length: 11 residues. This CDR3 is CRATGAGEAFF. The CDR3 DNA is TGCAGAGCTACAGGGGCGGGCGAAGCTTTCTTT.